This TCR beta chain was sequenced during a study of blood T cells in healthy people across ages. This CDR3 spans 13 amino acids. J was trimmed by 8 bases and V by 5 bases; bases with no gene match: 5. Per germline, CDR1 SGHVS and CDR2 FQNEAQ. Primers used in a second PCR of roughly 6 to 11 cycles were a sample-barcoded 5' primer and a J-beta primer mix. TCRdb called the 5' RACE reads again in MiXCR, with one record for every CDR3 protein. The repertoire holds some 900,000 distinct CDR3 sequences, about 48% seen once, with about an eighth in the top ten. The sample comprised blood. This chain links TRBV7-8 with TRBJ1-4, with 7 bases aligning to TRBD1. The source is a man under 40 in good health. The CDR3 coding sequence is TGTGCCAGCAGCCGAGGGGGCGGAGAAAAACTGTTTTTT. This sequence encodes CASSRGGGEKLFF.